The 26 T cell receptor beta chains given below trace back to one sample, sequenced in a study of beta chain features in type 1 diabetes. Whole-study findings and limits: Among patients with Type 1 diabetes, TCRB CDR3s were moderately but significantly shorter in every one of the four CD4+ subsets.

Expressed TCRB transcripts got sequenced, as all isolated RNA was reverse transcribed. The method was immunoSEQ multiplex PCR; TCRdb's version includes in-frame clones alone and lacks a portion of them. The sample lists 25,000 to 30,000 clones; about 61% were seen once. Their target antigens are unknown. Sequenced sample: Tregs from blood. These receptor sequences come from a woman aged 25 to 45 with type 1 diabetes.

The chain joins TRBV5-4 to TRBJ2-5; 7 nucleotides align to TRBD2. CDR3 size: 14 residues. The trim removed 2 bases at V and 4 bases at J, leaving 5 bases unmatched. The germline V gene encodes CDR1 SGHNT and CDR2 YYREEE (reference sequence). The CDR3 loop is CASSLGGSRETQYF. The DNA for the CDR3 is TGTGCCAGCAGCTTAGGCGGGAGTAGAGAGACCCAGTACTTC. The variable domain in full, completed from reference TRBV5-4 and TRBJ2-5, reads ETGVTQSPTHLIKTRGQQVTLRCSSQSGHNTVSWYQQALGQGPQFIFQYYREEENGRGNFPPRFSGLQFPNYSSELNVNALELDDSALYLCASSLGGSRETQYFGPGTRLLVL.

The V call is TRBV6-6, the J call TRBJ2-1; 8 bases are a match to TRBD2. The CDR3 runs to 13 residues. Germline loops: CDR1 MNHNY, CDR2 SVGAGI (reference sequence). The V segment lost 5 bases and the J segment 5 bases; nucleotides outside the gene matches: 2. CDR3 bases: TGTGCCAGCAGTAAACTAGCGGACAATGAGCAGTTCTTC. The encoded protein is CASSKLADNEQFF.

This chain connects TRBV19 to TRBJ1-2, with TRBD1 matching over 9 bases. The CDR3 is 13 residues long. Germline CDR1 LNHDA, CDR2 SQIVND (reference sequence). J gave up 7 bases and V 10 bases, and 10 bases lay outside the gene matches. CDR3 in amino acids: CATTPGTGFGYTF. CDR3 nucleotide sequence: TGTGCCACTACCCCCGGGACAGGGTTTGGCTACACCTTC.

This CDR3 reads CASSHGTGLGTDTQYF. DNA of the CDR3: TGTGCCAGCAGCCACGGAACAGGGTTGGGCACAGATACGCAGTATTTT. The chain links TRBV14 to TRBJ2-3, with a weak D call TRBD1 (6 bases). Per the germline V gene, CDR1 is SGHDN and CDR2 is FVKESK. The V end was cut by 3 bases, the J end by 1 base, with 14 bases between. The CDR3 has 16 amino acids.

J is TRBJ1-1 and V is TRBV19, with TRBD1 as a possible D gene (6 bases). Deletions cut 5 bases from V and 2 bases from J, with 12 bases between. This CDR3 has 14 residues. Germline V gives CDR1 LNHDA, CDR2 SQIVND (reference sequence). CDR3 sequence reads: CASSYRVPNTEAFF. The DNA of the CDR3 is TGTGCCAGTAGTTACAGGGTCCCAAACACTGAAGCTTTCTTT. Full variable domain (missing parts from reference TRBV19 and TRBJ1-1): DGGITQSPKYLFRKEGQNVTLSCEQNLNHDAMYWYRQDPGQGLRLIYYSQIVNDFQKGDIAEGYSVSREKKESFPLTVTSAQKNPTAFYLCASSYRVPNTEAFFGQGTRLTVV.

This sequence joins TRBV4-1 and TRBJ2-5; possible D gene TRBD1, 5 bases. V gave up 0 bases and J gave up 9 bases, with 14 bases separating them. The V gene's germline CDR1 is MGHRA and CDR2 YSYEKL. The CDR3 runs to 14 residues. The CDR3 DNA is TGCGCCAGCAGCCAAGAAGCAATGGAAGGGGCCCAGTACTTC. Translating it yields CASSQEAMEGAQYF.

V and J are TRBV10-1 and TRBJ2-2, with a weak D call TRBD2 (5 bases). The V gene's germline CDR1 is WNHNN and CDR2 SYGVQD (reference sequence). Deletions cut 7 bases from V and 7 bases from J, with 13 bases between. The CDR3 spans 13 residues. The CDR3 coding sequence is TGCGCCAGCAAGAAAGGAAGCGGCGGGGAGCTGTTTTTT. It encodes CASKKGSGGELFF.

J is TRBJ2-7 and V is TRBV4-2; tentative D call: TRBD2 (6 bases). This CDR3 comprises 15 residues. Trimming cost V 5 bases and J 2 bases, with 16 bases left between them. Germline V lookup: CDR1 LGHNA, CDR2 YNFKEQ. CDR3 nucleotide sequence: TGTGCCAGCAGCGTTGGGGGAGGCCCAACCTACGAGCAGTACTTC. This sequence encodes CASSVGGGPTYEQYF.

This sequence joins TRBV2 and TRBJ2-7, with 10 bases lining up with TRBD2. Germline V gene lookup returns CDR1 SNHLY and CDR2 FYNNEI. V trimming: 6 bases; J trimming: 4 bases; junction bases outside the gene matches: 6. There are 14 residues in the CDR3. CDR3 amino acids: CASRVSGRRYEQYF. The CDR3 DNA reads TGTGCCAGCAGAGTTAGCGGGAGGAGATACGAGCAGTACTTC.

The genes are TRBV7-2 and TRBJ2-5, with 12 bases that match TRBD2. The CDR3 loop spans 17 amino acids. Germline V CDR1 and CDR2: SGHTA, FQGNSA. Germline trimming cut 1 base from V and 7 bases from J; bases unmatched to any gene: 10. This CDR3 reads CASSLEGTSGWGGTQYF. The DNA for the CDR3 is TGTGCCAGCAGCTTAGAGGGGACTAGCGGGTGGGGGGGGACCCAGTACTTC.

This clone has just a few counts. The genes are TRBV19 and TRBJ2-3, with D possibly being TRBD1 (6 bases). The V gene lost 0 bases and the J gene lost 1 base, with 11 bases spanning the gap. The germline V gene encodes CDR1 LNHDA and CDR2 SQIVND (reference sequence). The CDR3 totals 16 residues. In nucleotides, the CDR3 is TGTGCCAGTAGTATAGACGAGACAGGAGGCACAGATACGCAGTATTTT. This codes for CASSIDETGGTDTQYF.

In DNA form, the CDR3 reads TGTGCCAGCAGTTTACCGGGAGAGACCCAGTACTTC. This translates into CASSLPGETQYF. The J gene is TRBJ2-5, the V gene TRBV27, with unresolved D. V was pared by 2 bases and J by 4 bases, with 5 bases between. Germline V lookup: CDR1 MNHEY, CDR2 SMNVEV (reference sequence). The CDR3 is 12 residues long.

The rearrangement uses TRBV10-1 and TRBJ1-5; D is unclear. V lost 3 bases and J lost 4, with 7 bases in between. This CDR3 region has 13 residues. Germline assignment: CDR1 WNHNN and CDR2 SYGVQD (reference sequence). CDR3 residues: CASSENENQPQHF. CDR3 coding DNA: TGCGCCAGCAGTGAAAACGAGAATCAGCCCCAGCATTTT.

The chain employs TRBV18 and TRBJ2-5, with D maybe TRBD1 (7 bases). This CDR3 has 15 amino acids. V was shortened by 2 bases and J by 5 bases, with 15 bases between the two germline ends. Looked up from germline, CDR1 is KGHSH and CDR2 is LQKENI. Here the CDR3 reads CASSPGQGGRETQYF. The CDR3 DNA sequence: TGTGCCAGCTCACCAGGGCAGGGGGGTCGGGAGACCCAGTACTTC.

This clone has only one observation. This chain joins TRBV19 and TRBJ2-7; D may be TRBD1 (6 bases). CDR3 length: 17 amino acids. Trimming left V 5 bases short and J 7 bases short, with 27 bases between. Germline CDR1 and CDR2: LNHDA and SQIVND (reference sequence). CDR3 region: CASSPPLGGVASGEQYF. Written as DNA, the CDR3 is TGTGCCAGTAGTCCCCCGCTAGGGGGAGTAGCGTCGGGTGAGCAGTACTTC. Full variable domain (outside the CDR3, taken from reference TRBV19 and TRBJ2-7): DGGITQSPKYLFRKEGQNVTLSCEQNLNHDAMYWYRQDPGQGLRLIYYSQIVNDFQKGDIAEGYSVSREKKESFPLTVTSAQKNPTAFYLCASSPPLGGVASGEQYFGPGTRLTVT.

Comments on this clone: In this CDR3 the conserved last residue, phenylalanine or tryptophan, is missing, so a read error is likely. The chain recombines TRBV5-1 with TRBJ1-1; 8 bases fit TRBD1. The V gene end was trimmed by 1 base and the J gene end by 0 bases; junction bases not matched to a gene: 11. Germline V gives CDR1 SGHRS, CDR2 YFSETQ. This CDR3 has 18 residues. The CDR3 reads CASSLLQGTGDLNTEAFS. The CDR3 DNA reads as TGCGCCAGCAGCTTGCTCCAGGGGACAGGAGACTTGAACACTGAAGCTTTCTCT.

In its sample, this clone was seen a few times. V gene TRBV10-3 combines with J gene TRBJ2-7, with D maybe TRBD1 (5 bases). V was trimmed by 6 bases and J by 4 bases, leaving 10 bases between them. The CDR3 is 12 amino acids. CDR1 and CDR2 (germline): ENHRY, SYGVKD. The CDR3 DNA reads TGTGCCATCAGGGCTAGGGGTTACGAGCAGTACTTC. Its translation is CAIRARGYEQYF.

The chain links TRBV10-3 to TRBJ2-1; 12 nucleotides match TRBD2. Germline CDR1 and CDR2: ENHRY and SYGVKD. The CDR3 contains 17 residues. V lost 7 bases to trimming and J lost 4 bases; unmatched junction nucleotides: 11. CDR3 loop: CAIIPPGLAGHYNEQFF. In DNA form, the CDR3 reads TGTGCCATCATCCCCCCGGGACTAGCGGGCCATTACAATGAGCAGTTCTTC.

The rearrangement joins TRBV7-3 to TRBJ1-1; D may be TRBD1 (5 bases). Germline CDR1 and CDR2: SGHTA and FQGTGA. The CDR3 has 12 amino acids. Trimming left V 2 bases short and J 8 bases short, with 9 bases between. CDR3 amino acids: CASSLAAGEAFF. CDR3 DNA: TGTGCCAGCAGCTTAGCCGCAGGGGAAGCTTTCTTT.

The J gene is TRBJ2-3, the V gene TRBV18, with D perhaps matching TRBD2 (6 bases). The germline V gene encodes CDR1 KGHSH and CDR2 LQKENI. The CDR3 has 14 amino acids. V was shortened by 7 bases and J by 2 bases, with 13 bases between the two germline ends. This CDR3 reads CASCGNLHTDTQYF. The CDR3 DNA is TGTGCCAGCTGCGGGAATCTGCACACAGATACGCAGTATTTT.

V is TRBV7-3 and J is TRBJ2-1, with TRBD1 matching 8 bases. The CDR3 contains 15 residues. Germline trimming cut 2 bases from V and 3 bases from J; bases unmatched to any gene: 3. CDR1 and CDR2 from the germline V gene are SGHTA and FQGTGA. In nucleotides, the CDR3 is TGTGCCAGCAGCTTACCCGGACAGGGCTACAATGAGCAGTTCTTC. This gives the protein CASSLPGQGYNEQFF.

The genes are TRBV5-1 and TRBJ1-2; 9 positions match TRBD1. Germline lookup yields CDR1 SGHRS and CDR2 YFSETQ. Germline trimming cut 4 bases from V and 7 bases from J; bases unmatched to any gene: 5. CDR3 length: 13 residues. CDR3 nucleotide sequence: TGCGCCAGCAGCGCGGGACAGGGATTTGGCTACACCTTC. This translates into CASSAGQGFGYTF.

J is TRBJ2-1 and V is TRBV13; 8 bases are shared with TRBD1. Germline CDR1 PRHDT, CDR2 FYEKMQ (reference sequence). With 5 bases clipped from V and 2 bases from J, the junction kept 8 bases outside the gene matches. This CDR3 spans 16 amino acids. DNA for the CDR3: TGTGCCAGCAGCCCCCGAGACAGGGGCACCTACAATGAGCAGTTCTTC. This encodes CASSPRDRGTYNEQFF.

This clone was observed a few times. The chain couples TRBV4-1 to TRBJ1-6, with D perhaps matching TRBD1 (5 bases). The germline gives CDR1 MGHRA, CDR2 YSYEKL. Deletions cut 1 base from V and 10 bases from J, with 20 bases between. This CDR3 has 17 amino acids. CDR3 nucleotides: TGCGCCAGCAGCCAAGTGGTTGGCAGGGAGGGTGTGTCACCCCTCCACTTT. Its protein product is CASSQVVGREGVSPLHF.

The sample holds a few counts of this clone. The J gene is TRBJ2-1, the V gene TRBV5-6; weak D call: TRBD2 (6 bases). Trimming removed 5 bases from V and 8 bases from J, with 23 bases in between. The CDR3 runs to 16 residues. Germline V CDR1 and CDR2: SGHDT, YYEEEE. CDR3 region: CASSRGSTSISHEQFF. Written as DNA, the CDR3 is TGTGCCAGCAGTCGCGGGTCGACTAGTATATCCCATGAGCAGTTCTTC.

The CDR3 nucleotides are TGTGCCAGCAGCTTGGAGCTCTCTGGGGCCAACGTCCTGACTTTC. This codes for CASSLELSGANVLTF. This sequence joins TRBV5-6 and TRBJ2-6; D is undetermined. Germline CDR1 SGHDT, CDR2 YYEEEE. V lost 0 bases to trimming and J lost 0 bases, with 4 bases between them. CDR3 size: 15 residues.